Sequencing of this T cell receptor (beta chain) was carried out in a study of cytomegalovirus exposure and HLA in healthy donors. The repertoire was sequenced with immunoSEQ multiplex PCR; TCRdb's copy has only in-frame clones and lacks some. The profile shows 120,000 or so clones, 86% of them singletons. CDR1 SGHDT and CDR2 YYEEEE come from the germline V gene. Unmatched junction bases numbered 1, after V lost 2 bases and J lost 1 base. The CDR3 spans 14 residues. Sequenced material: PBMCs. The chain is built from TRBV5-6 and TRBJ2-3, with TRBD2 matching 7 bases. This TCR was sampled from a man aged 18 to 29 in good health and CMV-seronegative. The CDR3 sequence: CASSLAGRTDTQYF. DNA for the CDR3: TGTGCCAGCAGCTTAGCGGGACGCACAGATACGCAGTATTTT. Based on the CDR3 plus reference TRBV5-6 and TRBJ2-3, the full variable domain is DAGVTQSPTHLIKTRGQQVTLRCSPKSGHDTVSWYQQALGQGPQFIFQYYEEEERQRGNFPDRFSGHQFPNYSSELNVNALLLGDSALYLCASSLAGRTDTQYFGPGTRLTVL.